This T cell receptor beta chain was observed in a study of cytomegalovirus exposure and HLA in healthy donors. A note on this clone: Its antigen is still unknown.

The germline CDR1 and CDR2 sequences are KGHSH and LQKENI. The CDR3 is made up of 14 amino acids. With V trimmed by 1 base and J by 3 bases, 1 base remained unmatched. PCR used 60 Vbeta primers and 13 Jbeta primers. This table comes from immunoSEQ multiplex PCR, and its TCRdb copy is limited to in-frame clones, with some not included. The data contain about 110,000 clones, 82% of them singletons. Study-wide results and caveats: Earlier analysis looked at TCR beta V segments, and most were productive about 87% or about 30% of the time.

The sequenced sample consisted of PBMCs. This chain connects TRBV18 to TRBJ2-7, with 9 nucleotides matching TRBD1. The source is a man aged 30-40 years in good health and CMV-seropositive. CDR3 DNA sequence: TGTGCCAGCTCACCACGGGACAGGGACTACGAGCAGTACTTC. Translating gives CASSPRDRDYEQYF.